The subject of this entry is one T cell receptor beta chain. This sample was included in a study of blood T cell repertoires in COVID-19. Study in general: The United States, Italy and Spain were the sources of the acute and convalescent COVID-19 samples. T cells, B-cell-depleted T cells, or PBMCs provided the cDNA or gDNA that served as material.

CDR1 SNHLY and CDR2 FYNNEI come from the germline V gene. The CDR3 runs 11 residues. V dropped 5 bases and J dropped 10 bases, with 9 bases sitting between them. In the study's own analysis: Reference gene primers were amplified, and this amplification served to estimate nucleated cell counts. Sequencing was performed with immunoSEQ multiplex PCR; in TCRdb, only in-frame clones are kept and a portion is missing. V and J calls and clone size are given by that table; D and trimming were obtained from the DNA. The sample includes a few hundred thousand clones, approximately 85% seen only once; the top ten take around 6.9%.

What was sequenced was peripheral blood. The TCR sequence derives from a human donor in a cohort sampled during active COVID-19. The rearrangement uses TRBV2 and TRBJ2-1; tentatively, D is TRBD2 (5 bases). In nucleotides, the CDR3 is TGTGCCAGCAGTCGAGAGGGAGAGCAGTTCTTC. Translating it yields CASSREGEQFF.